This TCR beta chain derives from a study of regulatory T cells in long-lasting Graves disease. Germline CDR1 and CDR2: SGHRS and YFSETQ. Trimming removed 4 bases at V and 2 bases at J, with 14 bases between. The CDR3 runs 15 residues. This clonotype was observed at least ten times. The TCR beta library used iRepertoire HTBI primers with Arm-PCR amplification of CDR3. TCRdb processed the multiplex PCR reads anew with MiXCR; each CDR3 protein has one entry. The sample contains roughly 350,000 distinct CDR3 sequences, around 17% of which appear only once. Time point meaning: newly diagnosed GD, antithyroid drugs for less than 3 months. From RNA extracted from PBMCs, the TCR library was made. These sequences were also reported in another study, on T cells in Graves' hyperthyroidism and ophthalmopathy.

The source of this sequence is a man aged 40-50 years with Graves disease. The rearrangement joins TRBV5-1 to TRBJ2-3, with D perhaps matching TRBD1 (5 bases). The source material was peripheral blood mononuclear cells (PBMCs), sampled at new diagnosis, from a patient treated with antithyroid drugs. The CDR3 DNA follows: TGCGCCAGCAGCGTGACAGACTCCGACACAGATACGCAGTATTTT. This translates into CASSVTDSDTDTQYF.